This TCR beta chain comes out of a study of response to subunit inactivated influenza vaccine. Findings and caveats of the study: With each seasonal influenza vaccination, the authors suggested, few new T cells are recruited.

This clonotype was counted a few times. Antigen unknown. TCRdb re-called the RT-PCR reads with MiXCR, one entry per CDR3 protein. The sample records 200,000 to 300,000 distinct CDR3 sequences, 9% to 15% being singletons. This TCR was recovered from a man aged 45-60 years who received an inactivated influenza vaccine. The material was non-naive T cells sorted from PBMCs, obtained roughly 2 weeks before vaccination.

CDR3 amino acids: CASSSRSGSLADTQYF. CDR3 DNA: TGTGCCAGCAGCTCCAGGAGTGGTAGCCTAGCAGATACGCAGTATTTT. The chain couples TRBV9 to TRBJ2-3; D is unresolved. Deletions cut 4 bases from V and 4 bases from J, with 19 bases between. The V gene's germline CDR1 is SGDLS and CDR2 YYNGEE. The CDR3 has 16 residues.